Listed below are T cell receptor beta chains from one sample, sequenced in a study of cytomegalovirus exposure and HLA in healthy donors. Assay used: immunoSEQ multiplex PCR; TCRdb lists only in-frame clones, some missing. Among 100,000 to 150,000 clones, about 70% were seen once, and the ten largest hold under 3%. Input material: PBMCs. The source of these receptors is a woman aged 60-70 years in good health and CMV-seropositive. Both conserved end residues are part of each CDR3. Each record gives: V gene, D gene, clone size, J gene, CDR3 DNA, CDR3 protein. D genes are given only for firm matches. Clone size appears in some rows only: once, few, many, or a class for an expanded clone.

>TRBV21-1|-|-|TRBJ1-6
TGTGCCAGCAGTCCCAGCGGCAACAGCCATCTCTACTATAATTCACCCCTCCACTTT
CASSPSGNSHLYYNSPLHF
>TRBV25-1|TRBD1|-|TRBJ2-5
TGTGCCAGCACCGACGGACAGGGGAATCAAGAGACCCAGTACTTC
CASTDGQGNQETQYF
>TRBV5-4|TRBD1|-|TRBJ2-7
TGTGCCAGCACCCAACAGGGGGCACTCCACGAGCAGTACTTC
CASTQQGALHEQYF
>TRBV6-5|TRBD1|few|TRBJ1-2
TGTGCCAGCATAGCTTTTTGGGACAGGGGACATGGCTACACCTTC
CASIAFWDRGHGYTF
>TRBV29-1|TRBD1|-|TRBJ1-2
TGCAGCGTTGATGAGGGACAGGGGAACTATGGCTACACCTTC
CSVDEGQGNYGYTF
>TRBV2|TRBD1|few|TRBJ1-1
TGTGCCAGCAGTCCAGACAGGGACTTTGAAGCTTTCTTT
CASSPDRDFEAFF
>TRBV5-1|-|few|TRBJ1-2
TGCGCCAGCAGCTTGGAAGCCAGGGCGTATGGCTACACCTTC
CASSLEARAYGYTF
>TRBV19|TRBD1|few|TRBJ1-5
TGTGCCAGTGCGGGACAGGGAGCCCAGCCCCAGCATTTT
CASAGQGAQPQHF
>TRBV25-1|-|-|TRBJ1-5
TGTGCCAGCAGTGAATACGGGGTAACCAATCAGCCCCAGCATTTT
CASSEYGVTNQPQHF
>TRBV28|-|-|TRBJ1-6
TGTGCCAGCAGTGGAGGACAGTTTTCAGGGTCCTATAATTCACCCCTCCACTTT
CASSGGQFSGSYNSPLHF
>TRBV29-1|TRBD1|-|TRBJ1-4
TGCAGCGTTGCCGCCAGGGGGAATAATGAAAAACTGTTTTTT
CSVAARGNNEKLFF
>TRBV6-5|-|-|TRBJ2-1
TGTGCCAGCAGTAGGGGTGGAGGGTACAATGAGCAGTTCTTC
CASSRGGGYNEQFF
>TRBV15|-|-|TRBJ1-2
TGTGCCACCAGCAGAGGCCGACAGAACTATGGCTACACCTTC
CATSRGRQNYGYTF
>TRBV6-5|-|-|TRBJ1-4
TGTGCCAGCAGTTACTCCGGGCGGGGGGCTTTGGAACTGTTTTTT
CASSYSGRGALELFF
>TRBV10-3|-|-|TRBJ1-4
TGTGCCATCAGTGATGGGCAGGGTGGTGTTGAGAGTGAAAAACTGTTTTTT
CAISDGQGGVESEKLFF
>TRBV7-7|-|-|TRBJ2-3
TGTGCCAGCAGCGCATACGGGGCAGATACGCAGTATTTT
CASSAYGADTQYF
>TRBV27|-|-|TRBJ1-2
TGTGCCAGCAGTCCCTGGGGCGGCTATGGCTACACCTTC
CASSPWGGYGYTF
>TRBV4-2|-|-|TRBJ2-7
TGTGCCAGCAGCTCCGTCGGTGGGAGGGAGCAGTACTTC
CASSSVGGREQYF
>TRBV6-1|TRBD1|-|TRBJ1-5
TGTGCCAGCAGTGGCACAGGGGGCGGGCAGCCCCAGCATTTT
CASSGTGGGQPQHF
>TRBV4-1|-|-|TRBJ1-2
TGCGCCAGCAGCCCCCGTTCCACATCCGGGACAATTAACTATGGCTACACCTTC
CASSPRSTSGTINYGYTF
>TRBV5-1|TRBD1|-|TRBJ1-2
TGCGCCAGCAGCCCGTACACGGGACAGGGGGCGAGGGGCTACACCTTC
CASSPYTGQGARGYTF
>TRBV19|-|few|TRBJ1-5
TGTGCCAGTGGCGGGTGGCCCCAGCATTTT
CASGGWPQHF
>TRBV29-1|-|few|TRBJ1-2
TGCAGCGTTGAGCTAGGAAGTGGCTACACCTTC
CSVELGSGYTF
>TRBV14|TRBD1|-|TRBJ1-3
TGTGCCAGCAGCCAAGGAGACAGGGGGCTCGGAAACACCATATATTTT
CASSQGDRGLGNTIYF
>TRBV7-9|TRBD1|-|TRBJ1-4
TGTGCCAGCAGCTCAGACCTCGGGACAGAGGGGAAAAAACTGTTTTTT
CASSSDLGTEGKKLFF
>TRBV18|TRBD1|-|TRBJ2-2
TGTGCCAGCTCACCATCGGGTCGGACAGGGACTCTCACCGGGGAGCTGTTTTTT
CASSPSGRTGTLTGELFF
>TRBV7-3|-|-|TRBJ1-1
TGTGCCAGCAGCTTACAGGGGAGTGGCACTGAAGCTTTCTTT
CASSLQGSGTEAFF
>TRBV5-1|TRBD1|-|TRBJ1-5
TGCGCCAGCAGTATAGGGACAGGGGGCCAAAATCAGCCCCAGCATTTT
CASSIGTGGQNQPQHF
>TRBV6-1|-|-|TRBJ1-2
TGTGCCAGCGTTTGGGACACGGGGAGCTACACCTTC
CASVWDTGSYTF
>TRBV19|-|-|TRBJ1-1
TGTGCCAGTCGGCCCCAAGGACAGAGGAACACTGAAGCTTTCTTT
CASRPQGQRNTEAFF
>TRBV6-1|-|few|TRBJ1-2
TGTGCCAGCAGTCAGAGTTCTAGTAACTATGGCTACACCTTC
CASSQSSSNYGYTF
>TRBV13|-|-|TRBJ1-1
TGTGCCAGCAGCTTGGGGCAGAGCACTGAAGCTTTCTTT
CASSLGQSTEAFF
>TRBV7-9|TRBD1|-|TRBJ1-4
TGTGCCAGCAGACATGGGGACAGATTGGAAAAACTGTTTTTT
CASRHGDRLEKLFF
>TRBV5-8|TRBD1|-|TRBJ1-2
TGTGCCAGCAGCCTAGTGGGACAGGGGGTCGATGGCTACACCTTC
CASSLVGQGVDGYTF
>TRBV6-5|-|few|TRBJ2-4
TGTGCCAGCACCCCACAGGGAGCCAAAAACATTCAGTACTTC
CASTPQGAKNIQYF
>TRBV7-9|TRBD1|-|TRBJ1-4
TGTGCCAGCAGCTTCCGACAGGGGTCTAATGAAAAACTGTTTTTT
CASSFRQGSNEKLFF
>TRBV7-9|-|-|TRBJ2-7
TGTGCCAGCAGCTCCGGGCGCACAGGGACCTACGAGCAGTACTTC
CASSSGRTGTYEQYF
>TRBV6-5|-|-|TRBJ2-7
TGTGCCAGCAGTTACTCAGGGAGATACGAGCAGTACTTC
CASSYSGRYEQYF
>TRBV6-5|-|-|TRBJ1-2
TGTGCCAGCAGTTACTCCTGGGGGGAGTATGGCTACACCTTC
CASSYSWGEYGYTF
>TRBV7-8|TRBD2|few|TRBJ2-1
TGTGCCAGCAGTCGACTAGCGGGGGGACTCGACAATGAGCAGTTCTTC
CASSRLAGGLDNEQFF
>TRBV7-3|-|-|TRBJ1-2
TGTGCCAGCAGCCCACAACAGGGAGCTAACTATGGCTACACCTTC
CASSPQQGANYGYTF
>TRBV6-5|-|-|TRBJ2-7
TGTGCCAGCAGTTACGGCGTCACGAGGGAGCAGTACTTC
CASSYGVTREQYF
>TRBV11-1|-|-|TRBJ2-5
TGTGCCAGCAGCTATGACTGGAACCAAGAGACCCAGTACTTC
CASSYDWNQETQYF
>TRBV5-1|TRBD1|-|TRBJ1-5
TGCGCCAGCAGCTTCGGGACAGCGGATCAGCCCCAGCATTTT
CASSFGTADQPQHF
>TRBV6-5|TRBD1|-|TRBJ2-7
TGTGCCAGCAGTTACTCACAGGGGGCATCCTACGAGCAGTACTTC
CASSYSQGASYEQYF
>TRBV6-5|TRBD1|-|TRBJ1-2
TGTGCCAGCAGTTACTTTGGACAGGGCGACAGGAATGGCTACACCTTC
CASSYFGQGDRNGYTF
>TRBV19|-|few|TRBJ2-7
TGTGCCAGTAGTATAGGGGGCTGGGCCGAGCAGTACTTC
CASSIGGWAEQYF
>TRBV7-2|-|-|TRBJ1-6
TGTGCCAGCAGCTTACGGGGGGCTGGCAATAATTCACCCCTCCACTTT
CASSLRGAGNNSPLHF
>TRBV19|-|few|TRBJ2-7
TGTGCCAGTAGTATAACTGTCAATTACGAGCAGTACTTC
CASSITVNYEQYF
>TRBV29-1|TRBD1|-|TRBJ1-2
TGCAGCGTTGAAGCCCCTACCGCCAGGGGGTATGGCTACACCTTC
CSVEAPTARGYGYTF
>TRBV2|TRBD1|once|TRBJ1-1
TGTGCCAGCACCAAGACAGGGACGAACACTGAAGCTTTCTTT
CASTKTGTNTEAFF
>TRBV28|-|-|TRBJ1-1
TGTGCCAGCAGTTTCCTCCAAGGATTCGGGGGAGCTTTCTTT
CASSFLQGFGGAFF
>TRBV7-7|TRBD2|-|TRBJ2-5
TGTGCCAGCAGCTTTTACGGGGGGGCCGGGGAGACCCAGTACTTC
CASSFYGGAGETQYF
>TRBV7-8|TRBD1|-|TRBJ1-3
TGTGCCAGCGGGGACAGGCCCTCTGGGAACACCATATATTTT
CASGDRPSGNTIYF
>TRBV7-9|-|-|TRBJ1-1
TGTGCCAGCAGCCAAGACACAGGGTTTGTTTTCTTT
CASSQDTGFVFF
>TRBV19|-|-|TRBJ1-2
TGTGCCAGTAGTCCTGCCGGGAGGGCTGGCTACACCTTC
CASSPAGRAGYTF
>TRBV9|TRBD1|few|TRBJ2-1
TGTGCCAGCAGCGTAGGGACAGGGCCCTACAATGAGCAGTTCTTC
CASSVGTGPYNEQFF
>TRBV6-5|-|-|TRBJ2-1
TGTGCCAGCAGTATTTCAACCGGGGAGCAGTTCTTC
CASSISTGEQFF